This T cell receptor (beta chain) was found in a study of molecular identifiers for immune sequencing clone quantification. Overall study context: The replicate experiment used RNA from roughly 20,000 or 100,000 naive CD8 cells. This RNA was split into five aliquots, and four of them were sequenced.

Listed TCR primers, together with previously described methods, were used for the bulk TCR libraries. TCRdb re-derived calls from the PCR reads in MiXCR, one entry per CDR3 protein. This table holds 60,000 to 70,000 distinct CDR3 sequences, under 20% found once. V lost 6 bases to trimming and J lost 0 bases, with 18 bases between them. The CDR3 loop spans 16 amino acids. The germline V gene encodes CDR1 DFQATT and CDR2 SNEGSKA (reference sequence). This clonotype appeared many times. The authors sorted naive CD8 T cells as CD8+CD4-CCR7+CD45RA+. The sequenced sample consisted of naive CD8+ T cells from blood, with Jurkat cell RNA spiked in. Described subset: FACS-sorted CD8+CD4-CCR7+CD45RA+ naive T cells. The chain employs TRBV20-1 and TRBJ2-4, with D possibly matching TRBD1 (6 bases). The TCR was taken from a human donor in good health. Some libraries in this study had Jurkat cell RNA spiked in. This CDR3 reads CSAFHRDLLAKNIQYF. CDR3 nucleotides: TGCAGTGCCTTCCACAGGGATCTTCTAGCCAAAAACATTCAGTACTTC.